This section outlines one T cell receptor beta chain sequence together with its context. In the study's own analysis: Nucleated cell number was recorded as an estimate derived from reference gene primer amplification. The data were produced by immunoSEQ multiplex PCR, yet TCRdb's version contains in-frame clones alone and is incomplete. From that table come the V and J calls and clone size; the DNA was used to work out D and trimming. The sample has some 170,000 clones, over 80% seen once. V was trimmed by 5 bases and J by 5 bases, leaving 12 bases between them. Germline assignment: CDR1 SGHVS and CDR2 FNYEAQ. This CDR3 comprises 13 residues. This specimen belongs to a study of blood T cell repertoires in COVID-19. About the study: The United States, Italy and Spain supplied acute and convalescent COVID-19 samples. T cells, B-cell-depleted T cells, or PBMCs supplied cDNA or gDNA.

This chain uses TRBV7-6 with TRBJ1-1, with D possibly matching TRBD1 (6 bases). The receptor's source is a woman of 80 years or more with active or convalescent COVID-19. Material for sequencing was peripheral blood. For the CDR3, the DNA is TGTGCCAGCAGCCCACCAGGGGTGACTGAAGCTTTCTTT. Translating gives CASSPPGVTEAFF.